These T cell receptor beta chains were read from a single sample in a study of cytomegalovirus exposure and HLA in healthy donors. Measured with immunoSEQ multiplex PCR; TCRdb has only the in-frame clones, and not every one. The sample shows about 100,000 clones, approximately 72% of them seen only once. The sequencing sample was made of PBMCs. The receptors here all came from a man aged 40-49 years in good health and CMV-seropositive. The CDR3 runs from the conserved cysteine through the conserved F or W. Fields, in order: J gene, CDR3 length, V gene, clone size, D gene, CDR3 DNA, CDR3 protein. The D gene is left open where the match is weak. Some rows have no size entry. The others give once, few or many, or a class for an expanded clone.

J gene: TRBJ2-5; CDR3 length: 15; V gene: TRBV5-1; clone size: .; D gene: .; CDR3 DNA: TGCGCCAGCAGCTTGGCGAGTATCCCCCAAGAGACCCAGTACTTC; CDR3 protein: CASSLASIPQETQYF
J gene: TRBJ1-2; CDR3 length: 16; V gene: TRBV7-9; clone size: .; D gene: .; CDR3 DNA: TGTGCCAGCAGCTCTGGACTCCAGGGGCCTAACTATGGCTACACCTTC; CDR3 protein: CASSSGLQGPNYGYTF
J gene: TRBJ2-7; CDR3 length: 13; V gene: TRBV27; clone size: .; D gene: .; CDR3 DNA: TGTGCCAGCAGTTTCTTGCAGGACTACGAGCAGTACTTC; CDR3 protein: CASSFLQDYEQYF
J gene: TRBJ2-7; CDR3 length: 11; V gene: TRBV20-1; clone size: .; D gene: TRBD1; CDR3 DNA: TGCAGTGCTGTCAGGGGGTACGAGCAGTACTTC; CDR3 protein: CSAVRGYEQYF
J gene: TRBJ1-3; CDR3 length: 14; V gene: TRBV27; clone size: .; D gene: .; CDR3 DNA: TGTGCCAGCAGTTCCCCAGGGGCTGGAAACACCATATATTTT; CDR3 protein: CASSSPGAGNTIYF
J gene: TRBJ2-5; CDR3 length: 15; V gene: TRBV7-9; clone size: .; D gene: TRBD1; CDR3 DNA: TGTGCCAGCAGCTCGCCGAGACAGGGTCTGGACACCCAGTACTTC; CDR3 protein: CASSSPRQGLDTQYF
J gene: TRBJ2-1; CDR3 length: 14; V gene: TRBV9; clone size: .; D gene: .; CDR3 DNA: TGTGCCAGCAGCGTAGGGGGGGGGCACAATGAGCAGTTCTTC; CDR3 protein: CASSVGGGHNEQFF
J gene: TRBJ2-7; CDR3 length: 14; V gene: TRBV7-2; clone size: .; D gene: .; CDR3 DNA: TGTGCCAGCAGCCTGACTCCGGGTCTCGACGAGCAGTACTTC; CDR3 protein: CASSLTPGLDEQYF
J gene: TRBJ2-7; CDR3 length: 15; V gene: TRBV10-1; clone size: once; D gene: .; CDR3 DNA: TGCGCCAGCAGTGAGTCTCGGCCTAGCATCCACGAGCAGTACTTC; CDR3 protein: CASSESRPSIHEQYF
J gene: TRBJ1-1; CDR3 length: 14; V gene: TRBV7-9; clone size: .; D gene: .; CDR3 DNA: TGTGCCAGCAGCTGGGGACAACGGAACACTGAAGCTTTCTTT; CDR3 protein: CASSWGQRNTEAFF
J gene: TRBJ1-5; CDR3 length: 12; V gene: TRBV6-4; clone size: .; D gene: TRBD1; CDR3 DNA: TGTGCCAGCGGACAGGGGAATCAGCCCCAGCATTTT; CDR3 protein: CASGQGNQPQHF
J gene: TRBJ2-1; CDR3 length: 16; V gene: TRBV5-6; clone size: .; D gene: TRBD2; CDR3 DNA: TGTGCCAGCAGCGGAGCACTAGCGGGAGAGGTGGATGAGCAGTTCTTC; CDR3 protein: CASSGALAGEVDEQFF
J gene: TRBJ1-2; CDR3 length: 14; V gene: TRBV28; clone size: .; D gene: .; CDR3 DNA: TGTGCCAGCGTTACCCCAGGAAACCGATATGGCTACACCTTC; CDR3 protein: CASVTPGNRYGYTF
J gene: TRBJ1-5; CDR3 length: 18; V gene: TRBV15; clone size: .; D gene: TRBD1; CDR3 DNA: TGTGCCACCAGCAGAGTGTTCCCAGGGGGGATTAGCAATCAGCCCCAGCATTTT; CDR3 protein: CATSRVFPGGISNQPQHF
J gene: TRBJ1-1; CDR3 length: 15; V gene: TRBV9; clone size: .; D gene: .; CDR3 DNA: TGTGCCAGCAGCCCGGAGGGGTGGATGAACACTGAAGCTTTCTTT; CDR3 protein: CASSPEGWMNTEAFF
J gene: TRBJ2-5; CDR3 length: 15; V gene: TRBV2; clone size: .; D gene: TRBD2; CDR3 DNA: TGTGCCAATAAGCGGGAGGGCCTGAACCAAGAGACCCAGTACTTC; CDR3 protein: CANKREGLNQETQYF
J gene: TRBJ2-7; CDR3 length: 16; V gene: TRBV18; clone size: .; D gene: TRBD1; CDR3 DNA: TGTGCCAGCTCACCGCGACAGGGACAACTCTCGTACGAGCAGTACTTC; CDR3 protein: CASSPRQGQLSYEQYF
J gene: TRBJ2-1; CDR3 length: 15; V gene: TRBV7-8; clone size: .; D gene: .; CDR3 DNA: TGTGCCAGCAGCTTATTAGATACAGGCGGAAGTGAGCAGTTCTTC; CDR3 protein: CASSLLDTGGSEQFF
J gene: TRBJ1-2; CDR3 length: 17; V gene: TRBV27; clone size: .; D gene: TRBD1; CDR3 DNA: TGTGCCAGCAGTTTATCGATTACAGGGGCTTTGAACTATGGCTACACCTTC; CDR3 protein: CASSLSITGALNYGYTF